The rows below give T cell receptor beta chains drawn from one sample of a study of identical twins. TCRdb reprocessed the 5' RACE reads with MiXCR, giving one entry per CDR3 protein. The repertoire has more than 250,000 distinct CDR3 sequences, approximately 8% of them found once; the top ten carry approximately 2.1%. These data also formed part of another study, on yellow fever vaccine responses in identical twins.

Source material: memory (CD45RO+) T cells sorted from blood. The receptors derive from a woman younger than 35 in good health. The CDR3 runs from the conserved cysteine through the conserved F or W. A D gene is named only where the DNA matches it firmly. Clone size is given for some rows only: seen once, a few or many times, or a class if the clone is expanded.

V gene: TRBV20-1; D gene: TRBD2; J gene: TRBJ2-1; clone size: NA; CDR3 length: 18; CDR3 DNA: TGCAGTGCTAGAGATATAGCGGGCGGAGCCTACTCCTACAATGAGCAGTTCTTC; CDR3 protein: CSARDIAGGAYSYNEQFF
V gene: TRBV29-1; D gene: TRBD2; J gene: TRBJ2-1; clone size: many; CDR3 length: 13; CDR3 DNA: TGCAGCGTTGGAGCGGGGGGGGGCAATGAGCAGTTCTTC; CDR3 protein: CSVGAGGGNEQFF
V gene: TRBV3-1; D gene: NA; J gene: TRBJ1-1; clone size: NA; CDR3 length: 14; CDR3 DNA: TGTGCCAGCTCCCAGCAGGGGATTGGCACTGAAGCTTTCTTT; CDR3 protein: CASSQQGIGTEAFF
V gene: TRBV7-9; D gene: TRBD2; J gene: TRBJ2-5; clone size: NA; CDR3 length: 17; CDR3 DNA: TGTGCCAGCAGCTCCCGGACTAGCGGGGGGAGGCGAGAGACCCAGTACTTC; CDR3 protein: CASSSRTSGGRRETQYF
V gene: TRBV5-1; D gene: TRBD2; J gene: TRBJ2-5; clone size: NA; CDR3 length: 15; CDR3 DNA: TGCGCCAGCAGCGCGGGGACTAGCGGACAAGAGACCCAGTACTTC; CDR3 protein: CASSAGTSGQETQYF
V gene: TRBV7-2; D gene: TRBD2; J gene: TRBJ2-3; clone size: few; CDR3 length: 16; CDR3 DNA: TGTGCCAGCAGCCCTAGCGGATCCCACTACACAGATACGCAGTATTTT; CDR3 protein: CASSPSGSHYTDTQYF
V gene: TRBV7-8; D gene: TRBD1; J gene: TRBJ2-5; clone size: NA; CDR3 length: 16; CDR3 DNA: TGTGCCAGCAGCTTAATCTCCGGGACAGGGAAAGAGACCCAGTACTTC; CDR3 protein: CASSLISGTGKETQYF
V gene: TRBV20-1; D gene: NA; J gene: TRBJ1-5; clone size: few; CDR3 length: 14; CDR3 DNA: TGCAGTGCTAGAGATGGGTCCCCCAATCAGCCCCAGCATTTT; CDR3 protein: CSARDGSPNQPQHF
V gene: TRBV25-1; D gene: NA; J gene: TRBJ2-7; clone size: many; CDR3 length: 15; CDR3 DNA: TGTGCCAGCAGTGCAGGGGCGGTGGTTGGGTACGAGCAGTACTTC; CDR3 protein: CASSAGAVVGYEQYF
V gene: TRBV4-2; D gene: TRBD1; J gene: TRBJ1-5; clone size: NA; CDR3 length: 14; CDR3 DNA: TGTGCCAGCAGCCAGGGACAGGGGGACCAGCCCCAGCATTTT; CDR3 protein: CASSQGQGDQPQHF
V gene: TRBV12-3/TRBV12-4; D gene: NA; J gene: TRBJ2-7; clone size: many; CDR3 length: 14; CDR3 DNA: TGTGCCAGCAGTTTATTTGGAGGGTACTACGAGCAGTACTTC; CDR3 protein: CASSLFGGYYEQYF
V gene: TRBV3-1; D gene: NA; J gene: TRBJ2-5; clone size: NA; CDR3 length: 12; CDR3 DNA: TGTGCCAGCAGCCGCCCACAGGAGACCCAGTACTTC; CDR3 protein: CASSRPQETQYF
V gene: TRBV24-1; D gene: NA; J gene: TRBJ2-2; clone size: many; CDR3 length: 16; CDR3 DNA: TGTGCCACCAGTGATTCGGACATTAAGATCGCCGGGGAGCTGTTTTTT; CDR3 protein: CATSDSDIKIAGELFF
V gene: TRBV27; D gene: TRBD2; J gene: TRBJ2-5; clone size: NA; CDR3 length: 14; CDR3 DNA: TGTGCCAGCAGCCGTAGCGGGGCCATGCAGACCCAGTACTTC; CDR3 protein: CASSRSGAMQTQYF
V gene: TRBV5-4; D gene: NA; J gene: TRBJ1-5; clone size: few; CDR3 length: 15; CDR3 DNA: TGTGCCAGCAGCTCGGGAGGGGGGACTAATCAGCCCCAGCATTTT; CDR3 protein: CASSSGGGTNQPQHF
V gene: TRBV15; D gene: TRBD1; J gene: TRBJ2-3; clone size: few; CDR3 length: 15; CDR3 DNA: TGTGCCACCAGCAGACGCCGACAGGGTTCAGATACGCAGTATTTT; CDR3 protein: CATSRRRQGSDTQYF
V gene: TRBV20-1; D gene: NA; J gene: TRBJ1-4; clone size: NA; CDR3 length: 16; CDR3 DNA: TGCAGTGCTAGGGGACTCAGACAGACAAATAATGAAAAACTGTTTTTT; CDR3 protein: CSARGLRQTNNEKLFF
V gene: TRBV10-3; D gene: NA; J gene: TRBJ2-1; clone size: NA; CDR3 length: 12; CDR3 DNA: TGTGCCATCAGTGAGCGGTTCGATGAGCAGTTCTTC; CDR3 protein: CAISERFDEQFF
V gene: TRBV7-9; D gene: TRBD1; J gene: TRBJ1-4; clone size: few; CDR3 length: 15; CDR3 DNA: TGTGCCAGCAGCACAGACAGGGGGCCAGGTGAAAAACTGTTTTTT; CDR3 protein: CASSTDRGPGEKLFF
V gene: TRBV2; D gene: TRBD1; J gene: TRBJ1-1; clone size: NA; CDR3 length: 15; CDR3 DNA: TGTGCCAGCAGTCCTTTGGGGACAGCCAACACTGAAGCTTTCTTT; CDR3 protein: CASSPLGTANTEAFF
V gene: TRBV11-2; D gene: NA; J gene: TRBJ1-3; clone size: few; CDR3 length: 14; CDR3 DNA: TGTGCCAGCACTTGGGACAACTCTGGAAACACCATATATTTT; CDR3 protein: CASTWDNSGNTIYF
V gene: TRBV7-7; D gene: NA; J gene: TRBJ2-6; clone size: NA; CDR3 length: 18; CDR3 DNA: TGTGCCAGCAGCGAAAGAAAGACATTTGCCCCTGCGGCCAACGTCCTGACTTTC; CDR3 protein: CASSERKTFAPAANVLTF
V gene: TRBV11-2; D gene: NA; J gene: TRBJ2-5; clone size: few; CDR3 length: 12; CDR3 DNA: TGTGCCAGCAGCGGACAGCGAGAGACCCAGTACTTC; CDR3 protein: CASSGQRETQYF
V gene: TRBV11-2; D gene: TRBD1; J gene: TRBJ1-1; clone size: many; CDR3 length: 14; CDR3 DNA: TGTGCCAGCAGTGAGGGGGCAGGGAACACTGAAGCTTTCTTT; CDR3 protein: CASSEGAGNTEAFF
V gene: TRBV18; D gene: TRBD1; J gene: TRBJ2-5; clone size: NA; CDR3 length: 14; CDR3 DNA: TGTGCCAGCTCGAGGGACAGGGCCCAAGAGACCCAGTACTTC; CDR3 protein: CASSRDRAQETQYF
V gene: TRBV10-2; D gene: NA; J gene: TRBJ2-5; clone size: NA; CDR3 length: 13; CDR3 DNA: TGCGCCAGCAGGCGGGGACGGCAAGAGACCCAGTACTTC; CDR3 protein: CASRRGRQETQYF